The 4 T cell receptor beta chains below come from one sample, sequenced in a study of T-cell memory formation after mild COVID-19. One entry per CDR3 protein results from TCRdb running MiXCR on the 5' RACE reads. The data contain 150,000 or so distinct CDR3 sequences, roughly 31% of them seen just once; the ten biggest clones take up about 11%. Sequenced material: PBMCs or a T cell subset sorted from them (not recorded which). The receptor source for this set is an adult woman who had mild COVID-19 (a few samples of this study predate the infection). Cell type and time point are not known.

The J gene is TRBJ2-5, the V gene TRBV4-1; 8 nucleotides line up with TRBD2. Germline V lookup: CDR1 MGHRA, CDR2 YSYEKL. This CDR3 comprises 17 residues. With V trimmed by 0 bases and J by 1 base, 7 bases remained unmatched. The CDR3 DNA follows: TGCGCCAGCAGCCAAGATGGGGAAGCGGGGGCCCAAGAGACCCAGTACTTC. Its protein product is CASSQDGEAGAQETQYF.

The chain uses TRBV6-5 and TRBJ2-7; D is possibly TRBD1 or TRBD2 (5 bases each). This CDR3 is built from 15 residues. Germline V gene lookup returns CDR1 MNHEY and CDR2 SVGAGI. Trimming pared 5 bases from V and 3 bases from J, leaving 17 bases between. The CDR3 is CASSQAGTSIYEQYF. The CDR3 DNA sequence: TGTGCCAGCAGTCAAGCCGGGACGTCTATCTACGAGCAGTACTTC.

This clonotype was counted between two and nine times. The rearrangement joins TRBV25-1 to TRBJ2-1; 9 nucleotides align to TRBD2. The V gene's germline CDR1 is MGHDK and CDR2 SYGVNS. The length of the CDR3 is 14 residues. The junction had 4 bases not matched to a gene; V was cut back by 6 bases and J by 4 bases. The CDR3 DNA reads as TGTGCCAGCAGAAGAGCGGGGGGTTACAATGAGCAGTTCTTC. Residues: CASRRAGGYNEQFF.

The V call is TRBV9, the J call TRBJ2-3, with 10 bases identical to TRBD1. Germline assignment: CDR1 SGDLS and CDR2 YYNGEE. The V and J ends lost 4 bases and 3 bases, in that order; junction bases with no gene match: 5. CDR3 length: 15 amino acids. The CDR3 is CASSSRQGATDTQYF. The DNA for the CDR3 is TGTGCCAGCAGCTCCCGACAGGGGGCTACAGATACGCAGTATTTT.